This record looks at one T cell receptor beta chain sequence and its context. Antigen: not known. For TCR, cDNA came from 5'RACE template switching, which added a universal primer site and UMIs. TCRdb re-analysed the 5' RACE reads in MiXCR, keeping a single row per CDR3 protein. The sample has roughly 310,000 distinct CDR3 sequences; roughly 8.7% are singletons. This entry belongs to a study of T cells after yellow fever vaccination. Points from the study as a whole: Contamination of FACS-sorted repertoires by abundant clonotypes from the bulk population could occur. CD4 and CD8 compartments shared a small share of clonotypes.

The V and J ends lost 7 bases and 4 bases, in that order; junction bases with no gene match: 4. Per the germline V gene, CDR1 is MNHNS and CDR2 is SASEGT. The CDR3 length is 13 residues. Sequencing was performed on PBMCs, taken on the day of the first yellow fever vaccination. The receptor's source is a man aged 18 to 29 who received the YFV17D yellow fever vaccine. The chain links TRBV6-1 to TRBJ1-1; TRBD1 matches at 9 bases. CDR3 DNA: TGTGCCAGCAAAACAGGGGGCGGCACTGAAGCTTTCTTT. It codes for CASKTGGGTEAFF.